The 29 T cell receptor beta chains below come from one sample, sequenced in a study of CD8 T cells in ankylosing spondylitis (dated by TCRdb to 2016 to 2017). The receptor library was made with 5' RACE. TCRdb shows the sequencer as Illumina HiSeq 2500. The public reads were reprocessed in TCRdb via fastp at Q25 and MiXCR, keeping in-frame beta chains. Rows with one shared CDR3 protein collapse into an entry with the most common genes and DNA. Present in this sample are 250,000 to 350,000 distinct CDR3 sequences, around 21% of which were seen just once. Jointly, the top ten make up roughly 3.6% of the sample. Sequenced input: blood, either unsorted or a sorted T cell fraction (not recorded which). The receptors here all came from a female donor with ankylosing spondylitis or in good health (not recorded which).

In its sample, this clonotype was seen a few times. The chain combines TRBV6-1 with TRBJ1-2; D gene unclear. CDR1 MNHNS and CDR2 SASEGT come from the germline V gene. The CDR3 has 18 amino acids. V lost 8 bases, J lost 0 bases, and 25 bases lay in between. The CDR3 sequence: CASAPGGSYRQANYGYTF. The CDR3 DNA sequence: TGTGCCAGCGCCCCCGGCGGGAGTTATAGACAAGCTAACTATGGCTACACCTTC.

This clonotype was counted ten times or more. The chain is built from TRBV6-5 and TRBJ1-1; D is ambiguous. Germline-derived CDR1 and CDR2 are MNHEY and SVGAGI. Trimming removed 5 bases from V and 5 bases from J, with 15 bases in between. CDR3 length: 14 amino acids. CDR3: CASSPSAWATEAFF. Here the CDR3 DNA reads TGTGCCAGCAGTCCCTCCGCATGGGCGACTGAAGCTTTCTTT.

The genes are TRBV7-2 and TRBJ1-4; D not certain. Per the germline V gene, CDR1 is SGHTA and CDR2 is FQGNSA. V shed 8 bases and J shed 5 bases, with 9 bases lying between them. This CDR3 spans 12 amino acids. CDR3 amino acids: CASGPGNEKLFF. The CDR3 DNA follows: TGTGCCAGCGGTCCGGGGAATGAAAAACTGTTTTTT.

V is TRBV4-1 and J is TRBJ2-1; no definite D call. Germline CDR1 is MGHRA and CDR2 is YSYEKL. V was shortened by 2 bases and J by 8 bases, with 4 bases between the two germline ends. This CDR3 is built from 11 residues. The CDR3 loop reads CASSQRDEQFF. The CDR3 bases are TGCGCCAGCAGCCAAAGGGATGAGCAGTTCTTC.

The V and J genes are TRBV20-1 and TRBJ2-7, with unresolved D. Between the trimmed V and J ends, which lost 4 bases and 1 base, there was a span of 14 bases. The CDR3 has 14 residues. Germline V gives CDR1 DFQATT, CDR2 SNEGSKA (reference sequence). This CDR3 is CSATFWERSYEQYF. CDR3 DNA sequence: TGCAGTGCTACTTTTTGGGAACGATCCTACGAGCAGTACTTC.

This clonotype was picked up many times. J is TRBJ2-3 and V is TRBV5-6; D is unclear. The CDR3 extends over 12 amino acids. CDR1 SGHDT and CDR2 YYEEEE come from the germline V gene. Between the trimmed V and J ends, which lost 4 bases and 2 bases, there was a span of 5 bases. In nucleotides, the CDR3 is TGTGCCAGCAGCCGTACCACAGATACGCAGTATTTT. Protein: CASSRTTDTQYF.

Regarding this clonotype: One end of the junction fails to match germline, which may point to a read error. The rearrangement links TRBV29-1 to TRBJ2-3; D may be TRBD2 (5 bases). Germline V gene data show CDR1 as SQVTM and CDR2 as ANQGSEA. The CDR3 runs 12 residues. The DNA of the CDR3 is TGCAGCATGGACGGACTCACAGATACGCAGTACTTT. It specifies CSMDGLTDTQYF.

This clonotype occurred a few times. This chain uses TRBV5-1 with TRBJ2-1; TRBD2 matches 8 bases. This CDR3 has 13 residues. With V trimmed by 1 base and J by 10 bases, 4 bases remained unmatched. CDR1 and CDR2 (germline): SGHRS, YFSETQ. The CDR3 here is CASSLSGSSEQFF. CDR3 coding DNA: TGCGCCAGCAGCTTGAGCGGGAGTAGCGAGCAGTTCTTC.

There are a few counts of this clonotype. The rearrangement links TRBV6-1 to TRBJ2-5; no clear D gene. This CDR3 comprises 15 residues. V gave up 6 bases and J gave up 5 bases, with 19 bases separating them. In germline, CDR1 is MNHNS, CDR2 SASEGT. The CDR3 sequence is CASSAKAIPRETQYF. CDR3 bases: TGTGCCAGCAGCGCGAAGGCCATCCCTCGGGAGACCCAGTACTTC.

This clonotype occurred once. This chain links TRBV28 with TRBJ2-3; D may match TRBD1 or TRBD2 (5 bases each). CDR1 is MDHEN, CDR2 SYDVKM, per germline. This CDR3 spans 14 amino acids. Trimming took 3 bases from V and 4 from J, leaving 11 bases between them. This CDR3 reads CASSFGRGADTQYF. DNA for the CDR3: TGTGCCAGCAGTTTTGGTAGGGGAGCAGATACGCAGTATTTT. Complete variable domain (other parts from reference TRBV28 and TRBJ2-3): DVKVTQSSRYLVKRTGEKVFLECVQDMDHENMFWYRQDPGLGLRLIYFSYDVKMKEKGDIPEGYSVSREKKERFSLILESASTNQTSMYLCASSFGRGADTQYFGPGTRLTVL.

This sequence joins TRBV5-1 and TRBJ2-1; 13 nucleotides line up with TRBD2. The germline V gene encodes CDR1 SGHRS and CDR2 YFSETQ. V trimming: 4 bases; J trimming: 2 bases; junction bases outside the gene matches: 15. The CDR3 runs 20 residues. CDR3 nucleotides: TGCGCCAGCAGCCCCCAGACAGGGGGCGGACTAGCGGGAGCCTACAATGAGCAGTTCTTC. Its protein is CASSPQTGGGLAGAYNEQFF.

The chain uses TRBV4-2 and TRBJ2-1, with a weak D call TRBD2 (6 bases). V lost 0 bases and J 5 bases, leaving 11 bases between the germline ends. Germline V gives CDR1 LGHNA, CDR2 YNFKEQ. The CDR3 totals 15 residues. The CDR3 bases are TGTGCCAGCAGCCAAGATGGCCGGACTAACAATGAGCAGTTCTTC. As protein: CASSQDGRTNNEQFF.

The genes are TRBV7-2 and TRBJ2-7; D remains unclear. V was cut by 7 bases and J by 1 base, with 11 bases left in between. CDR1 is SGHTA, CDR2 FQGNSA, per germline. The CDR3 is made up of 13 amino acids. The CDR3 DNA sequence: TGTGCCAGCACCCACACTCCTTCCTACGAGCAGTACTTC. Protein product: CASTHTPSYEQYF.

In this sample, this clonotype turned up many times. The CDR3, as DNA: TGCGCCAGCAGCCAAGATGTTGAGGGGAGTCAGCCCCAGCATTTT. Protein sequence: CASSQDVEGSQPQHF. The chain has TRBV4-3 and TRBJ1-5; D may be TRBD1 (5 bases). The germline CDR1 and CDR2 sequences are LGHNA and YSLEER. The CDR3 has 15 residues. V lost 0 bases and J 6 bases, leaving 12 bases between the germline ends.

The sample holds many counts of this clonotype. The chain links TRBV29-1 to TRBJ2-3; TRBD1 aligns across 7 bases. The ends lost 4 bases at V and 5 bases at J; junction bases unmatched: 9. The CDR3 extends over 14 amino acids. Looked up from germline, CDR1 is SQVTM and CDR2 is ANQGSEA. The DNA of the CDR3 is TGCAGCGTTGCCGGTACAGGGGTCGGAGATACGCAGTATTTT. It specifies CSVAGTGVGDTQYF.

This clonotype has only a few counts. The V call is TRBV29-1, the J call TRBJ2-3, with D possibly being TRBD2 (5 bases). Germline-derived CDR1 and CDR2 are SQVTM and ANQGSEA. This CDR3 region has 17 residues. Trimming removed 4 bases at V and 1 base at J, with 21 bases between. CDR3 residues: CSVGGRAALLGTDTQYF. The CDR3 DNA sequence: TGCAGCGTTGGGGGTCGAGCGGCCCTACTCGGCACAGATACGCAGTATTTT.

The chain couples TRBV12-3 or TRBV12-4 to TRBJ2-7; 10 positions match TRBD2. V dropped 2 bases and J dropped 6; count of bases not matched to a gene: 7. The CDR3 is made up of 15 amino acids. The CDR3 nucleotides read TGTGCCAGCAGTTTATATAGCGGGAGGAGGGGCGAGCAGTACTTC. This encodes CASSLYSGRRGEQYF.

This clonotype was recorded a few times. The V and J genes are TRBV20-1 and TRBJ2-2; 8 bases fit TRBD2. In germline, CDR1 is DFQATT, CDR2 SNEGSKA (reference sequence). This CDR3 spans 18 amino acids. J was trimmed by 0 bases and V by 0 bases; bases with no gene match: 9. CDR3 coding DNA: TGCAGTGCTAGAGATGTGGCGGGAGGCCTCGCGAACACCGGGGAGCTGTTTTTT. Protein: CSARDVAGGLANTGELFF.

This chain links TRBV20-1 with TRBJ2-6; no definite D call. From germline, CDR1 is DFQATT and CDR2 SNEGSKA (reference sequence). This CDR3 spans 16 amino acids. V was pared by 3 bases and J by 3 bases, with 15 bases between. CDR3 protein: CSARGMRPNGANVLTF. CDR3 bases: TGCAGTGCTAGGGGCATGAGGCCAAATGGGGCCAACGTCCTGACTTTC.

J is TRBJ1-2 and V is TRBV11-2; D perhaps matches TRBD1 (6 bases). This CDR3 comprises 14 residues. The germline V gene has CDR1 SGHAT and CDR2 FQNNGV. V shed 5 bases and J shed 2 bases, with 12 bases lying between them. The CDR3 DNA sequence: TGTGCCAGCAGCCCTACTCAGGGGAACTATGGCTACACCTTC. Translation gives CASSPTQGNYGYTF.

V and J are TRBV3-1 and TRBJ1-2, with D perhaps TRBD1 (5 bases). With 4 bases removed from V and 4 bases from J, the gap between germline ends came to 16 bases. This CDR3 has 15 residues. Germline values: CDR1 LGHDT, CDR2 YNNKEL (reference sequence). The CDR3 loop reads CASSPPGGTGYGYTF. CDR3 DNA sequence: TGTGCCAGCAGCCCCCCCGGTGGGACCGGCTATGGCTACACCTTC.

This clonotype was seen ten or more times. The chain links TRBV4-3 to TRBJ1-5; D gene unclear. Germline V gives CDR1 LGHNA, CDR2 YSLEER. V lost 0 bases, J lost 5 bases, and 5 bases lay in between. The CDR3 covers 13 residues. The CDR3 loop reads CASSQDGDQPQHF. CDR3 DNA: TGCGCCAGCAGCCAAGATGGGGATCAGCCCCAGCATTTT.

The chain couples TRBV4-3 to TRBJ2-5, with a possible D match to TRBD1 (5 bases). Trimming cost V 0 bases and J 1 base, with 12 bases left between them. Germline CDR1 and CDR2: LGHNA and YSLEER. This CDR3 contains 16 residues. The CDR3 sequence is CASSQDYGHIQETQYF. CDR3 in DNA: TGCGCCAGCAGCCAAGACTACGGACACATCCAAGAGACCCAGTACTTC.

The CDR3 sequence: CASSLWAGATDTQYF. For the CDR3, the DNA is TGTGCCAGCAGCTTATGGGCAGGGGCCACAGATACGCAGTATTTT. This chain links TRBV7-2 with TRBJ2-3; a weak D match, TRBD1 (6 bases). The CDR3 is 15 residues long. The germline CDR1 and CDR2 sequences are SGHTA and FQGNSA. Between the trimmed V and J ends, which lost 2 bases and 2 bases, there was a span of 11 bases.

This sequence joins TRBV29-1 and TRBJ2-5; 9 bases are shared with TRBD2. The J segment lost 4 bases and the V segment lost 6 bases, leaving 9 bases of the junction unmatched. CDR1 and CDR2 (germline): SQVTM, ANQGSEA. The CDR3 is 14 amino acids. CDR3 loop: CSVGASGTGETQYF. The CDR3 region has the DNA TGCAGCGTGGGAGCTAGCGGGACTGGAGAGACCCAGTACTTC.

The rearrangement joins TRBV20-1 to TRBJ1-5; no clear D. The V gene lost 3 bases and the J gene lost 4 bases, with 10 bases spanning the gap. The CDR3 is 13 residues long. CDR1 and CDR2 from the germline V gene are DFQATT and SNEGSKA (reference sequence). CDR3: CSARGRINQPQHF. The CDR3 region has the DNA TGCAGTGCTAGGGGGAGGATAAATCAGCCCCAGCATTTT.

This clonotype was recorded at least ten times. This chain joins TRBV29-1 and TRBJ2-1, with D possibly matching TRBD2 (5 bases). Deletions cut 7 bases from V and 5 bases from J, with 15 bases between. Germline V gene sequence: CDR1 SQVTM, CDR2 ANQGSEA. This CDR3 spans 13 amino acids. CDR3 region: CSALTGEDNEQFF. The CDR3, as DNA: TGCAGCGCCTTAACCGGGGAAGACAATGAGCAGTTCTTC.

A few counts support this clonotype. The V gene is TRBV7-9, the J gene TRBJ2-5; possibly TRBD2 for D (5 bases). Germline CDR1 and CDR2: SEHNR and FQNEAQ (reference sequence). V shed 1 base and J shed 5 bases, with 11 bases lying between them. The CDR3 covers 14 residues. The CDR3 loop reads CASSLGSGGETQYF. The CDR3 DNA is TGTGCCAGCAGCTTAGGAAGCGGCGGGGAGACCCAGTACTTC. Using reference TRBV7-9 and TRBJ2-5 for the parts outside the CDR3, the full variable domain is DTGVSQNPRHKITKRGQNVTFRCDPISEHNRLYWYRQTLGQGPEFLTYFQNEAQLEKSRLLSDRFSAERPKGSFSTLEIQRTEQGDSAMYLCASSLGSGGETQYFGPGTRLLVL.

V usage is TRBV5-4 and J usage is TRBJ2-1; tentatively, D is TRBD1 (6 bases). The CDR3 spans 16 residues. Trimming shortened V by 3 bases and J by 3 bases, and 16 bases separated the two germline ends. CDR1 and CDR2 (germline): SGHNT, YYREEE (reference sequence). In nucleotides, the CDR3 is TGTGCCAGCAGCTCCTCTGGGGGCAGAGGCTACAATGAGCAGTTCTTC. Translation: CASSSSGGRGYNEQFF.